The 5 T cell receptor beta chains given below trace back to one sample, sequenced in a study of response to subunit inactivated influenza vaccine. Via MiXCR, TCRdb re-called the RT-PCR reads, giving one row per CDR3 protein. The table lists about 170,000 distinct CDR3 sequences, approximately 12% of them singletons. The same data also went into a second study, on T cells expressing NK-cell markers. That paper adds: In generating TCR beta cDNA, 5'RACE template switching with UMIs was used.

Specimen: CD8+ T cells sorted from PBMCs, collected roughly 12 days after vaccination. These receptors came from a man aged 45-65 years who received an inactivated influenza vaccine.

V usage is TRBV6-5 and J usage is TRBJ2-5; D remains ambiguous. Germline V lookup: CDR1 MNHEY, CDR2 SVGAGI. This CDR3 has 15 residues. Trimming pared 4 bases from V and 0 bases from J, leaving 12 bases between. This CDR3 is CASSFRAAYQETQYF. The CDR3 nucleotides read TGTGCCAGCAGTTTTCGGGCAGCGTACCAAGAGACCCAGTACTTC.

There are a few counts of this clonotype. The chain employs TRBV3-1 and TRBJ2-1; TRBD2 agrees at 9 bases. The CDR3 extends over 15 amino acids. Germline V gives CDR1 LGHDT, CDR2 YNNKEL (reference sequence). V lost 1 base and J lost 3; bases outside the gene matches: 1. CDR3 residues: CASSQASGVYNEQFF. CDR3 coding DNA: TGTGCCAGCAGCCAAGCTAGCGGGGTCTACAATGAGCAGTTCTTC.

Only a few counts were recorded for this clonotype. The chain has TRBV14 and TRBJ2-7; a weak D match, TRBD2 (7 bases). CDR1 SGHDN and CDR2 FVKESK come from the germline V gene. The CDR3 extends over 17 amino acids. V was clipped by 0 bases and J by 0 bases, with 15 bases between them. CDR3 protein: CASSQDIGGLSSYEQYF. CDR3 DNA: TGTGCCAGCAGCCAAGATATCGGGGGGCTGAGCTCCTACGAGCAGTACTTC.

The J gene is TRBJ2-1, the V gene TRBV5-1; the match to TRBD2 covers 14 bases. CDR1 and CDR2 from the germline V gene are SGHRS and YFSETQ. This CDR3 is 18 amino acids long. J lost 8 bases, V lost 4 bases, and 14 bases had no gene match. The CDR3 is CASSPRLTSGGALDEQFF. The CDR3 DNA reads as TGCGCCAGCAGCCCTAGGCTGACTAGCGGGGGGGCCCTCGATGAGCAGTTCTTC.

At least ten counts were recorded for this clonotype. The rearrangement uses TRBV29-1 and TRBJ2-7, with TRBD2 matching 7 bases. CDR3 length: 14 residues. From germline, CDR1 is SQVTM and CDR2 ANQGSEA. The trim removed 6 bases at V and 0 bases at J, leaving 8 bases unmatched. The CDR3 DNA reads TGCAGCGTGGAAACTGGGGAGGGCTCCTACGAGCAGTACTTC. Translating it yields CSVETGEGSYEQYF.